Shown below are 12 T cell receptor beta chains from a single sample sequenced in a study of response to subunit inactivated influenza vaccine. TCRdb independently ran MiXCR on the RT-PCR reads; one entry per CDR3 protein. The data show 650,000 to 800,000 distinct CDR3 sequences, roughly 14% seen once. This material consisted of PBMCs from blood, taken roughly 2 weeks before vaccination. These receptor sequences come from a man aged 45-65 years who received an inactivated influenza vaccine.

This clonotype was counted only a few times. The CDR3 sequence: CASRGDSNTGELFF. As DNA, the CDR3 is TGCGCCAGCAGGGGGGACAGTAACACCGGGGAGCTGTTTTTT. This sequence joins TRBV5-1 and TRBJ2-2, with 7 bases that match TRBD1. Germline lookup yields CDR1 SGHRS and CDR2 YFSETQ. The CDR3 sequence is 14 residues long. V trimming: 5 bases; J trimming: 2 bases; junction bases outside the gene matches: 3.

The CDR3 protein is CASSPRTIGRSYNEQFF. The DNA of the CDR3 is TGTGCCAGCAGTCCCCGGACTATAGGGAGATCCTACAATGAGCAGTTCTTC. V is TRBV12-3 or TRBV12-4 and J is TRBJ2-1; TRBD2 might be the D (6 bases). CDR3 length: 17 amino acids. V shed 5 bases and J shed 1 base, with 18 bases lying between them.

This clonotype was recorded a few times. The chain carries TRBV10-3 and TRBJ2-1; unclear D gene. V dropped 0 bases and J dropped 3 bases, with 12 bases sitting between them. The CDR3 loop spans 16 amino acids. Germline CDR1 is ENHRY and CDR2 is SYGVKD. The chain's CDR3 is CAISESKSTYYNEQFF. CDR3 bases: TGTGCCATCAGTGAGTCAAAGAGTACATACTACAATGAGCAGTTCTTC.

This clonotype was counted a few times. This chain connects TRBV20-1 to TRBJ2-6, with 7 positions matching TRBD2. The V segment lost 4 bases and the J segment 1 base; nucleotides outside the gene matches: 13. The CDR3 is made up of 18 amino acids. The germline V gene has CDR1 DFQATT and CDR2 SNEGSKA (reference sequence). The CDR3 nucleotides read TGCAGTGCTACCCCGGGAGCAGGCGGGGGTTCTGGGGCCAACGTCCTGACTTTC. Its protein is CSATPGAGGGSGANVLTF.

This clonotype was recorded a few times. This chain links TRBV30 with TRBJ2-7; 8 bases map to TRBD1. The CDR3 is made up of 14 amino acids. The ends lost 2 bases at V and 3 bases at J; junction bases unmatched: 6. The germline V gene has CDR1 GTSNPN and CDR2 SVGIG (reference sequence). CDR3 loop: CAWSSGTGLYEQYF. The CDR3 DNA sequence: TGTGCCTGGAGTTCCGGGACAGGACTCTACGAGCAGTACTTC.

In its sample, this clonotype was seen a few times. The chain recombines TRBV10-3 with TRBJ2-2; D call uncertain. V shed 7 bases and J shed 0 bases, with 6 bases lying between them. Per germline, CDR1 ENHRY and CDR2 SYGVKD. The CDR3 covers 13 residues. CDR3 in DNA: TGTGCCATCAAGATCGCGAACACCGGGGAGCTGTTTTTT. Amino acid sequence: CAIKIANTGELFF.

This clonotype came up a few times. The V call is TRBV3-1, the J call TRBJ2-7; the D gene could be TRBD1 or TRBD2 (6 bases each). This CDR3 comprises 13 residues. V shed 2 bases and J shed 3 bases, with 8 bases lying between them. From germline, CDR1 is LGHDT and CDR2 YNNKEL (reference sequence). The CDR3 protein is CASSQRGVYEQYF. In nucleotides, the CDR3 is TGTGCCAGCAGCCAAAGGGGGGTCTACGAGCAGTACTTC.

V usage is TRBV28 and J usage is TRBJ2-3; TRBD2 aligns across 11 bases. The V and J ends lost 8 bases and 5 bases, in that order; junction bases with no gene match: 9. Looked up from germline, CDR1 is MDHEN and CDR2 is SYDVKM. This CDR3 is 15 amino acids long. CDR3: CASLTSGATRDTQYF. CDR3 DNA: TGTGCCAGCTTGACTAGCGGGGCCACCCGAGATACGCAGTATTTT.

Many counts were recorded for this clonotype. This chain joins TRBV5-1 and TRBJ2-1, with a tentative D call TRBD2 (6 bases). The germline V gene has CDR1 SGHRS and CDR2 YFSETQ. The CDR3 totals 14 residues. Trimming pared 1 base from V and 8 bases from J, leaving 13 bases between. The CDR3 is CASSLRRDGDEQFF. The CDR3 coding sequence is TGCGCCAGCAGCTTGAGGAGGGACGGGGATGAGCAGTTCTTC. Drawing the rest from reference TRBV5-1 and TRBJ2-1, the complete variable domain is KAGVTQTPRYLIKTRGQQVTLSCSPISGHRSVSWYQQTPGQGLQFLFEYFSETQRNKGNFPGRFSGRQFSNSRSEMNVSTLELGDSALYLCASSLRRDGDEQFFGPGTRLTVL.

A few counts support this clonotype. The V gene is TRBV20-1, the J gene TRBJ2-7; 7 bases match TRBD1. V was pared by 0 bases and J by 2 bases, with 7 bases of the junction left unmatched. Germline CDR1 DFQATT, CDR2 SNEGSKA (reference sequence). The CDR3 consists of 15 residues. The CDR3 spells CSARDYTGATYEQYF. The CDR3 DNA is TGCAGTGCTAGAGATTACACAGGGGCTACCTACGAGCAGTACTTC.

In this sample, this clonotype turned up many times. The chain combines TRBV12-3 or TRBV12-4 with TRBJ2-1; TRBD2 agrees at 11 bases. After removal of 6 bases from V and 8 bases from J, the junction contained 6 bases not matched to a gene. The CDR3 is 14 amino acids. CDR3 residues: CASRTSGIRDEQFF. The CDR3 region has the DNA TGTGCCAGCAGGACTAGCGGGATTAGGGATGAGCAGTTCTTC.

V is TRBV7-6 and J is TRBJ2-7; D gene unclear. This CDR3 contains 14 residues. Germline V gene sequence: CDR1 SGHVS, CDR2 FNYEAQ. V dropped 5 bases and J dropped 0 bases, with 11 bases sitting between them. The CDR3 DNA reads TGTGCCAGCAGCCTAGACCTAAACTCCTACGAGCAGTACTTC. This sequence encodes CASSLDLNSYEQYF. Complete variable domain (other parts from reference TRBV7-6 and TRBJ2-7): GAGVSQSPRYKVTKRGQDVALRCDPISGHVSLYWYRQALGQGPEFLTYFNYEAQQDKSGLPNDRFSAERPEGSISTLTIQRTEQRDSAMYRCASSLDLNSYEQYFGPGTRLTVT.